This TCR beta chain was obtained from a study of cytomegalovirus exposure and HLA in healthy donors. Whereas donors were nominally healthy upon sampling, unrecorded immune exposures were probable. Primers for the PCR totalled 60 Vbeta and 13 Jbeta. Profiling relied on immunoSEQ multiplex PCR, and the TCRdb table lists in-frame clones only, not all of them. This listing includes just over 40,000 clones. This CDR3 has 15 amino acids. Germline lookup yields CDR1 SGHDT and CDR2 YYEEEE. V dropped 2 bases and J dropped 2; count of bases not matched to a gene: 6. Sequences were obtained from PBMCs. The rearrangement uses TRBV5-6 and TRBJ2-7; 8 bases fit TRBD1. The clonotype originates from a young man in good health and CMV-seronegative. The CDR3 loop reads CASSFGTGITYEQYF. CDR3 bases: TGTGCCAGCAGCTTCGGGACAGGAATTACCTACGAGCAGTACTTC.